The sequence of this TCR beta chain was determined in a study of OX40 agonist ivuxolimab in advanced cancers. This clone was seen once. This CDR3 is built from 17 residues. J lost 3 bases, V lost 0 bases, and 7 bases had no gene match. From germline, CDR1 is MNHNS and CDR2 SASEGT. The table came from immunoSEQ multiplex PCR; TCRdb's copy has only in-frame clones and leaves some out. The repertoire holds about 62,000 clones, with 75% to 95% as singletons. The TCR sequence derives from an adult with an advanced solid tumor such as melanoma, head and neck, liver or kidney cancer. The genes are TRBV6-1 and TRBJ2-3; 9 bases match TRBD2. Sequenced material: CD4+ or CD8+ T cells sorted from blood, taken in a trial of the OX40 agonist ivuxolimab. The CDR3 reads CASSEALAGFGTDTQYF. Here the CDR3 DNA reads TGTGCCAGCAGTGAAGCTCTAGCGGGGTTTGGGACAGATACGCAGTATTTT.